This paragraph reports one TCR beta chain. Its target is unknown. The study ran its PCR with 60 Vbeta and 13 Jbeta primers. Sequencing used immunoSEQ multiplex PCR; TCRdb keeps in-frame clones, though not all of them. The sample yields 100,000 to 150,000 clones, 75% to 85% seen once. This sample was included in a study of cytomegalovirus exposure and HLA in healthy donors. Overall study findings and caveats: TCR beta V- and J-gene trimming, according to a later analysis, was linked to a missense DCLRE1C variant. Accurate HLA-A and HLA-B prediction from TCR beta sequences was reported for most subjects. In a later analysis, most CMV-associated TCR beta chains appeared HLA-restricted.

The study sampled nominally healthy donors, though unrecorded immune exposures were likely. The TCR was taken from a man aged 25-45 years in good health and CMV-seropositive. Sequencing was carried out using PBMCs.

The CDR3 loop reads CASSQNRGYEQYF. The CDR3, as DNA: TGTGCCAGCAGCCAAAACAGGGGTTACGAGCAGTACTTC. The V gene is TRBV6-1, the J gene TRBJ2-7; 7 bases match TRBD1. Germline CDR1 is MNHNS and CDR2 is SASEGT. This CDR3 region has 13 residues. Unmatched junction bases numbered 6, after V lost 6 bases and J lost 4 bases.